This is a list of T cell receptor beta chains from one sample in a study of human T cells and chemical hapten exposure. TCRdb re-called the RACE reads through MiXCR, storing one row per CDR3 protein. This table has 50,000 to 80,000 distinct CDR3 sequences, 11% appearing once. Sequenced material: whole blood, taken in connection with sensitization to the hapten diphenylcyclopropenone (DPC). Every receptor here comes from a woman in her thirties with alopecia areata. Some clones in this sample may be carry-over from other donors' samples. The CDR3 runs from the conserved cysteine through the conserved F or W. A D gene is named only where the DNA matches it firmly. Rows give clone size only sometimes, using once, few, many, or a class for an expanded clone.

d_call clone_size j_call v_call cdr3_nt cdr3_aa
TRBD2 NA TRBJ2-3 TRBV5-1 TGCGCCAGTGGGATGGCGGGACTAGACACAGATACGCAGTATTTT CASGMAGLDTDTQYF
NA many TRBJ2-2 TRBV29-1 TGCAGCGTTGCCATAATCTCCACCGGGGAGCTGTTTTTT CSVAIISTGELFF
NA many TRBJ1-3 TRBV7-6 TGTGCCAGCAGCCCAGTTGGAGGGAGCTCTGGAAACACCATATATTTT CASSPVGGSSGNTIYF
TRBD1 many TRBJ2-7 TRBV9 TGTGCCAGCAGCGTAGCGACAGGGGGCTACGAGCAGTACTTC CASSVATGGYEQYF
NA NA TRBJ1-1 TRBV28 TGTGCCAGCAGTTTTCGGGGGCGCATGAACACTGAAGCTTTCTTT CASSFRGRMNTEAFF
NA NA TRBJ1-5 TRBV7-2 TGTGCCAGCAGCTTAGAAAGGAATCAGCCCCAGCATTTT CASSLERNQPQHF
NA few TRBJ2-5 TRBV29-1 TGCAGCGTTGCAGGTCTAGAGACCCAGTACTTC CSVAGLETQYF
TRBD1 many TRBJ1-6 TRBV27 TGTGCCAGCAGAGGAAACAGGGGGGAAAGTTCACCCCTCCACTTT CASRGNRGESSPLHF
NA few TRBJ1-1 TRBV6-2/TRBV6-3 TGTGCCAGCAGCTCAAGGGCTGCGGGAATGAACACTGAAGCTTTCTTT CASSSRAAGMNTEAFF
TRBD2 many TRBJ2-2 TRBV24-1 TGTGCCACCAGTGATTTGGGACTAGCGGGGGCCGGGGAGCTGTTTTTT CATSDLGLAGAGELFF
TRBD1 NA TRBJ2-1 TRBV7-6 TGTGCCAGCAGCCCTTCGACAGGGTACAATGAGCAGTTCTTC CASSPSTGYNEQFF
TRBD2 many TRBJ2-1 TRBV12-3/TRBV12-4 TGTGCCAGCAGTCTCCCGGGACTAGCGGGGAATAAGCAGTTCTTC CASSLPGLAGNKQFF
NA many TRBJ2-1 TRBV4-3 TGCGCCAGCAGCCAGCTCAGCAAGTCCGGGGAGCAGTTCTTC CASSQLSKSGEQFF
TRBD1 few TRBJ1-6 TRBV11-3 TGTGCCAGCAGCTCGACAGGGCCACCCCATAATTCACCCCTCCACTTT CASSSTGPPHNSPLHF
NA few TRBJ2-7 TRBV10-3 TGTGCCATCCGGGACATCGACGAGCAGTACTTC CAIRDIDEQYF
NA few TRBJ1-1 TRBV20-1 TGCAGTGCTAGAGATCCGGTTGTGGGGAACACTGAAGCTTTCTTT CSARDPVVGNTEAFF
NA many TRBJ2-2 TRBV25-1 TGTGCCAGCAGTCCCCTAGGGACCGGGGAGCTGTTTTTT CASSPLGTGELFF
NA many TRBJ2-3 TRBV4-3 TGCGCCAGCAGCAAAGGCCCGCTAGCGAGCACAGATACGCAGTATTTT CASSKGPLASTDTQYF
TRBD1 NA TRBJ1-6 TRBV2 TGTGCCAGCAGTGAATCCCGAGACAGGGGTGGGAATTCACCCCTCCACTTT CASSESRDRGGNSPLHF
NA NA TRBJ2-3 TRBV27 TGTGCCAGCAGTTATAACCTAGGGCCCACAGATACGCAGTATTTT CASSYNLGPTDTQYF
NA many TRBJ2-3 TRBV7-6 TGTGCCAGCAGCTTTGGTAGCTCCTCGGGAGATACGCAGTATTTT CASSFGSSSGDTQYF
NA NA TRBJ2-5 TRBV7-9 TGTGCCAGCAGCTTAGGGACAGTCCAAGAGACCCAGTACTTC CASSLGTVQETQYF
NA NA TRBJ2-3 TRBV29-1 TGCAGCGTGGGAGCGGTTGGGGCGCGAGATACGCAGTATTTT CSVGAVGARDTQYF
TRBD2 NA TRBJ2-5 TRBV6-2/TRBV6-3 TGTGCCAGCAGCCCAACTAGCGGGGGGATCCAAGAGACCCAGTACTTC CASSPTSGGIQETQYF
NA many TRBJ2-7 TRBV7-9 TGTGCCAGCAGCTCCGACATCTACGAGCAGTACTTC CASSSDIYEQYF
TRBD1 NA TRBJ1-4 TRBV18 TGTGCCAGCTCAACCCGACAGGGACTTGAAAAACTGTTTTTT CASSTRQGLEKLFF
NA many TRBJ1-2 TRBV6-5 TGTGCCAGCAGTCTCACGCCGGGGGGCGACTACAATGGCTACACCTTC CASSLTPGGDYNGYTF
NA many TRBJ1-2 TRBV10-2 TGCGCCAGCAGTGGGGGCTTCAACTATGGCTACACCTTC CASSGGFNYGYTF
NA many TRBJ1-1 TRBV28 TGTGCCAGCAGCAGGGGTCTTGGGACTGAAGCTTTCTTT CASSRGLGTEAFF
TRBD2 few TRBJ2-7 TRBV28 TGTGCCTGTAAGAGGGAGGGGACCTCCTACGAGCAGTACTTC CACKREGTSYEQYF
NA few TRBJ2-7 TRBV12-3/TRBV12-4 TGTGCCAGCAGTTATCGGGGACCGGCGCAGTACTTC CASSYRGPAQYF
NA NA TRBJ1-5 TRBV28 TGTGCCAGCAGTTCGGCAGGGATCGAGGGCAATCAGCCCCAGCATTTT CASSSAGIEGNQPQHF
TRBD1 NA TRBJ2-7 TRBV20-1 TGCAGTGCTAGAATACACGGGACAGGGTCGTACGAGCAGTACTTC CSARIHGTGSYEQYF
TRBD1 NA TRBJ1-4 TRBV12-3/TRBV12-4 TGTGCCAGTTGCGGGGACAGGGTTGGTGAAAAACTGTTTTTT CASCGDRVGEKLFF
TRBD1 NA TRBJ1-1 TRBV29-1 TGCAGCGTGGCCCTTACAGGGGTCAAAGGCGAAGCTTTCTTT CSVALTGVKGEAFF
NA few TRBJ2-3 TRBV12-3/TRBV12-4 TGTGCCAGCACTAAGGGGGATACGCAGTATTTT CASTKGDTQYF
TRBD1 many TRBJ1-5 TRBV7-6 TGTGCCAGCAGCTTGGCACAGGGGGCCAATCAGCCCCAGCATTTT CASSLAQGANQPQHF
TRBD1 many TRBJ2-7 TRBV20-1 TGCAGTGCGCTCGGACAGGGGGCCTACGAGCAGTACTTC CSALGQGAYEQYF
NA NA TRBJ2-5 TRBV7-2 TGTGCCAGCAGCTTAGCCGGGTACCAAGAGACCCAGTACTTC CASSLAGYQETQYF
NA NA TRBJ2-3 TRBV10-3 TGTGCCATCAGCCTAGCGCAAACCACAGATACGCAGTATTTT CAISLAQTTDTQYF
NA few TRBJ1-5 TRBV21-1 TGTGCCAGCAGCCGTATAGGATTCTGGCCGCCTGTTAATCAGCCCCAGCATTTT CASSRIGFWPPVNQPQHF
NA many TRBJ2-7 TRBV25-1 TGTGCCAGCAGTGAATCAGACTACGAGCAGTACTTC CASSESDYEQYF
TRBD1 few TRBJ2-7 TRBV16 TGTGCCAGCAGCCAGCCTGAAGGGGGACAGGGGGCTCGAATCCCCGAGCAGTACTTC CASSQPEGGQGARIPEQYF
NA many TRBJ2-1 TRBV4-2 TGTGCCAGCAGCCAAGCTTGGGGCCTGAAGAGACTGGTTGAGCAGTTCTTC CASSQAWGLKRLVEQFF
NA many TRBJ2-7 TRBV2 TGTGCCAGCAGTGGGGACGTGGCGACCTACGAGCAGTACTTC CASSGDVATYEQYF
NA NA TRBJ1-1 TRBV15 TGTGCCACCAGCAACCGTCAGTCGGCGGCCACTGAAGCTTTCTTT CATSNRQSAATEAFF
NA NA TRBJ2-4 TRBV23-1 TGCGCCAGCAGTCAATCGGCGGTAGCCAAAAACATTCAGTACTTC CASSQSAVAKNIQYF
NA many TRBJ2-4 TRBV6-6 TGTGCCAGCAGTTTAAGTGGGATAAAAAACATTCAGTACTTC CASSLSGIKNIQYF
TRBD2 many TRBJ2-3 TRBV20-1 TGCAGTGCTACCGCGAGGCTAGCGGGAGAAGATACGCAGTATTTT CSATARLAGEDTQYF
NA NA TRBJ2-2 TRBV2 TGTGCCAGCACCTTCGCGAACACCGGGGAGCTGTTTTTT CASTFANTGELFF
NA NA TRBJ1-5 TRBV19 TGTGCCAGTAGTATTAAATTCGGGGGGACCATCAATCAGCCCCAGCATTTT CASSIKFGGTINQPQHF
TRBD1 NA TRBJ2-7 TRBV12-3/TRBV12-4 TGTGCCAGCAGCCCTCAGGACAGGGGGTTGTACGAGCAGTACTTC CASSPQDRGLYEQYF
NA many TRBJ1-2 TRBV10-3 TGTGCCATACACAGGGTGGGGACGGGCTACACCTTC CAIHRVGTGYTF